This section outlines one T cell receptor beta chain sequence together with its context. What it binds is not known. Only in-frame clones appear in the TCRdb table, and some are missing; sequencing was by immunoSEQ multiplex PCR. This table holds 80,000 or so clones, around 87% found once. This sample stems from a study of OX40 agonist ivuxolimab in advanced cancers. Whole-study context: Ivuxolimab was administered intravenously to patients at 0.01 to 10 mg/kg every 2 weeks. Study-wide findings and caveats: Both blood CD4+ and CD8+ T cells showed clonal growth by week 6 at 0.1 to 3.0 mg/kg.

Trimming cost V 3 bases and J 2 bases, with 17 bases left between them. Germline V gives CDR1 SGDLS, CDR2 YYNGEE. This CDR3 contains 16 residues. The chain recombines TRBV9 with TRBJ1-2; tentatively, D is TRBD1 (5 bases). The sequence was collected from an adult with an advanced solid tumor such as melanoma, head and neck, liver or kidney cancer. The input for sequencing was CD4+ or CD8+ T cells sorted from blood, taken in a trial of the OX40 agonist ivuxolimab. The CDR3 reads CASSGSPRVPNYGYTF. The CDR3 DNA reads TGTGCCAGCAGCGGGAGCCCCAGGGTACCGAACTATGGCTACACCTTC.